This T cell receptor (beta chain) was recovered during a study of blood T cell repertoires in COVID-19. At the level of the study: Both acute and convalescent COVID-19 samples were obtained from the United States, Italy and Spain. From T cells, B-cell-depleted T cells, or PBMCs came the material, which was cDNA or gDNA.

Germline V gene sequence: CDR1 LNHDA, CDR2 SQIVND (reference sequence). CDR3 length equals 15 residues. The V gene lost 3 bases and the J gene lost 8 bases, with 16 bases spanning the gap. Only one count was recorded for this clone. TCRdb's table, derived via immunoSEQ multiplex PCR, lists solely in-frame clones and lacks some. The data contain some 200,000 clones, 83% of them singletons. The participants were between roughly 18 and 100 years old and came from roughly 24 US areas. The clonotype comes from a woman between 50 and 59 years old who had been exposed to COVID-19. V usage is TRBV19 and J usage is TRBJ1-4; the D gene is possibly TRBD1 (5 bases). What was sequenced was PBMCs or T cells enriched from blood (not recorded which). CDR3 sequence: CASSIPTVGSEKLFF. CDR3 bases: TGTGCCAGTAGTATTCCGACAGTAGGTTCCGAAAAACTGTTTTTT.